The subject of this entry is one T cell receptor beta chain. Its antigen is not known. The data are from a study of vaccination effects on CD4 cells after COVID-19. Antigen-specific CD4+ T cells were first expanded with viral peptide pools by the ViraFEST assay and only then sequenced. When around nine days of culture had elapsed, CD4+ T cells were isolated. Vaccinated participants had no history of SARS-CoV-2 infection and tested negative for nucleocapsid antibodies. Each well held around 2 million PBMC cultured with around 10 ug/ml peptides and about 10 IU/ml IL-2. Days 3 and 7 saw half the medium replaced with IL-2 medium. Measured with immunoSEQ multiplex PCR; TCRdb has only the in-frame clones, and not every one. This sample has around 21,000 clones, with around 68% found just once. Study-wide results and limits: At late timepoints after vaccination, vaccine- and infection-induced clones shrank markedly.

The V end lost 5 bases, the J end lost 3 bases, and 13 bases lay between the germline ends. There are 15 residues in the CDR3. Per the germline V gene, CDR1 is MDHEN and CDR2 is SYDVKM. This TCR derives from a human donor who received a COVID-19 vaccine. The J gene is TRBJ1-4, the V gene TRBV28; D gene ambiguous. The specimen was CD4+ T cells from PBMCs cultured with HCoV-NL63 spike peptides, collected before COVID-19 vaccination. The CDR3 DNA reads as TGTGCCAGCAGTCTCCGGGATATTGCTAATGAAAAACTGTTTTTT. Translating gives CASSLRDIANEKLFF.